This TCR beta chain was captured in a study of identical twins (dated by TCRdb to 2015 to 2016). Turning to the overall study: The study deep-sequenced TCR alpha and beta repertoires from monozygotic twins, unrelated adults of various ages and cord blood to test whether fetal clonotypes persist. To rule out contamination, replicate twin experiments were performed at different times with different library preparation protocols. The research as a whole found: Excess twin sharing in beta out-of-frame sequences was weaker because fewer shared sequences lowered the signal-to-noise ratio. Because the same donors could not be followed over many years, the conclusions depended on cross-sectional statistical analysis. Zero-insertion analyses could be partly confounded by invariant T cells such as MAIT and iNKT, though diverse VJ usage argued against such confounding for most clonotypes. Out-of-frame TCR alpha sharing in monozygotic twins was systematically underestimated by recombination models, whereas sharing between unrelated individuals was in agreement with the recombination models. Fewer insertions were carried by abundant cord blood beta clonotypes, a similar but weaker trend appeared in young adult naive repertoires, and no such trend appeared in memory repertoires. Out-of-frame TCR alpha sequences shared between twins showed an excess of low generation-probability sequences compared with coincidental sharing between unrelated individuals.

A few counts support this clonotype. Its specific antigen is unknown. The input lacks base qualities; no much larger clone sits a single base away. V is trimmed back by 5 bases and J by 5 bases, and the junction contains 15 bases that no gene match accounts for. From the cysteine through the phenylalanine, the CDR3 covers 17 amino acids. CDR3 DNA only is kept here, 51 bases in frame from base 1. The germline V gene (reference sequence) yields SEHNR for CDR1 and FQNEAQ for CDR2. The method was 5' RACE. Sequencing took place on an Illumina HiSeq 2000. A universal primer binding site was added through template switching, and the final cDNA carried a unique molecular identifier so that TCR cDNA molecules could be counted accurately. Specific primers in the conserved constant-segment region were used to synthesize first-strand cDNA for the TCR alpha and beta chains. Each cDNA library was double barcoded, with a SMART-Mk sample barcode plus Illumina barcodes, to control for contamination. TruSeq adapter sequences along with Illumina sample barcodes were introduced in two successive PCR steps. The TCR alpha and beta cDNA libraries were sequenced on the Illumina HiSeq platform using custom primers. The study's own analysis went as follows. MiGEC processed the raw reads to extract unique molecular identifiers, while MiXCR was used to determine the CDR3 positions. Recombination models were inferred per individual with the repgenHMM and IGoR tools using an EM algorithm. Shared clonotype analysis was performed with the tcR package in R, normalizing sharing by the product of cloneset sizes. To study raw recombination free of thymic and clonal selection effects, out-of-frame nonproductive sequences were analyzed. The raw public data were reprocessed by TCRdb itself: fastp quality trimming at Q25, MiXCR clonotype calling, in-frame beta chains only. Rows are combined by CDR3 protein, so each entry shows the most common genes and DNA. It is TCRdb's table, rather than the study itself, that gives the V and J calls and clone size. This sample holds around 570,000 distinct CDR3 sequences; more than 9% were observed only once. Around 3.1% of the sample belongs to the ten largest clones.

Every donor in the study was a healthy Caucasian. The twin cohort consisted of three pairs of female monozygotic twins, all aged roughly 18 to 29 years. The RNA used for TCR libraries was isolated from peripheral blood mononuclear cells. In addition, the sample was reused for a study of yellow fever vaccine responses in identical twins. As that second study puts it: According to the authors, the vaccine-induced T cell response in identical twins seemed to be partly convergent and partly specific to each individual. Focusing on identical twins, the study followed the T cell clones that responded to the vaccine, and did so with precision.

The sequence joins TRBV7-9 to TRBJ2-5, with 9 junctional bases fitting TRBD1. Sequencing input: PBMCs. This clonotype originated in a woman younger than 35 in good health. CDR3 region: CASSTRTGVGGQETQYF. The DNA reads TGTGCCAGCAGCACCCGGACAGGGGTCGGGGGCCAGGAGACCCAGTACTTC. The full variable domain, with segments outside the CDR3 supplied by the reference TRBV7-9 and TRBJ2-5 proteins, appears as DTGVSQNPRHKITKRGQNVTFRCDPISEHNRLYWYRQTLGQGPEFLTYFQNEAQLEKSRLLSDRFSAERPKGSFSTLEIQRTEQGDSAMYLCASSTRTGVGGQETQYFGPGTRLLVL.